This TCR beta chain appears in the sequencing data of a study of T cell repertoires in aging, cancer and after chemotherapy. The sample holds a few counts of this clonotype. What it binds is not known. Regarding the study as a whole: Lymphoid organ infiltration in hematological cancer patients may impair thymic emigration or peripheral T cell expansion. Across the chemotherapy interval, each cancer cohort showed higher median generation probability, suggesting thymic rebound. In cancer patients, declining TCR diversity with age involved lost richness and lost evenness.

This CDR3 has 14 residues. Per germline, CDR1 MNHNY and CDR2 SVGAGI (reference sequence). Deletions cut 2 bases from V and 3 bases from J, with 8 bases between. Multiplex touch-down PCR with TRB-A/B primers amplified rearranged V-D-J TRB sequences. Each CDR3 protein gets one entry after TCRdb re-called the multiplex PCR reads with MiXCR. The table includes more than 5,000 distinct CDR3 sequences, more than 30% detected once. The template was genomic DNA from peripheral blood, not RNA. This TCR derives from a human donor with a blood cancer. V usage is TRBV6-6 and J usage is TRBJ1-5; a possible D gene is TRBD1 (5 bases). What was sequenced was blood. This CDR3 is CASSYDSLNQPQHF. The CDR3 DNA reads TGTGCCAGCAGTTACGACAGCCTCAATCAGCCCCAGCATTTT.